Presented here are 18 T cell receptor beta chains from one specimen sequenced in a study of technical replicates of blood from four donors. Method: immunoSEQ multiplex PCR; TCRdb's copy keeps in-frame clones and lacks some. The sample lists some 91,000 clones; nearly 97% were seen once. Sequencing was done on a sample of T cells isolated from PBMCs. The source of these receptors is a human donor in good health.

V gene TRBV18 combines with J gene TRBJ1-5; perhaps TRBD1 as D (5 bases). The CDR3 extends over 13 amino acids. Looked up from germline, CDR1 is KGHSH and CDR2 is LQKENI. Trimming cost V 1 base and J 8 bases, with 9 bases left between them. CDR3 DNA: TGTGCCAGCTCACCACGTGGGGCCGAGCCCCAGCATTTT. This sequence encodes CASSPRGAEPQHF.

V is TRBV5-4 and J is TRBJ2-7, with 7 bases identical to TRBD1. Germline V lookup: CDR1 SGHNT, CDR2 YYREEE (reference sequence). V trimming: 3 bases; J trimming: 6 bases; junction bases outside the gene matches: 3. The CDR3 loop spans 12 amino acids. The CDR3 loop reads CASSSRGPEQYF. The CDR3 bases are TGTGCCAGCAGCTCAAGGGGGCCCGAGCAGTACTTC.

This rearrangement joins TRBV5-1 to TRBJ2-7; 10 positions match TRBD2. V lost 0 bases, J lost 0 bases, and 6 bases stayed unmatched. CDR3 length: 17 amino acids. The germline CDR1 and CDR2 sequences are SGHRS and YFSETQ. The CDR3 loop reads CASSLVGSGRFSYEQYF. DNA of the CDR3: TGCGCCAGCAGCTTGGTAGGTAGCGGGAGGTTCTCCTACGAGCAGTACTTC.

This chain connects TRBV15 to TRBJ2-2; the match to TRBD2 covers 14 bases. Germline V CDR1 and CDR2: LNHNV, YYDKDF (reference sequence). The CDR3 runs to 15 residues. The CDR3 sequence is CATGTSGRGGGELFF. The DNA for the CDR3 is TGTGCTACCGGGACTAGCGGGAGAGGGGGCGGGGAGCTGTTTTTT.

The chain couples TRBV6-1 to TRBJ2-3; 8 bases line up with TRBD2. The J segment lost 0 bases and the V segment lost 4 bases, leaving 6 bases of the junction unmatched. Germline V lookup: CDR1 MNHNS, CDR2 SASEGT. The CDR3 length is 16 residues. The CDR3 protein is CASSGVAGGSTDTQYF. The CDR3 bases are TGTGCCAGCAGTGGGGTGGCGGGAGGAAGCACAGATACGCAGTATTTT.

This clone was found once. This chain uses TRBV7-9 with TRBJ1-2, with TRBD1 matching 9 bases. The ends lost 1 base at V and 3 bases at J; junction bases unmatched: 3. Germline CDR1 is SEHNR and CDR2 is FQNEAQ (reference sequence). The CDR3 has 15 amino acids. As DNA, the CDR3 is TGTGCCAGCAGCTTAGGGGACAGGGTACACTATGGCTACACCTTC. Translated: CASSLGDRVHYGYTF.

V usage is TRBV6-5 and J usage is TRBJ2-7, with TRBD2 matching over 10 bases. The CDR3 spans 15 residues. Germline lookup yields CDR1 MNHEY and CDR2 SVGAGI. V shed 6 bases, J shed 2 bases, and the junction held 7 bases outside the gene matches. The CDR3 region is CASSPSSGGPYEQYF. CDR3 sequence (DNA): TGTGCCAGCAGCCCGAGTAGCGGGGGGCCCTACGAGCAGTACTTC.

The chain is built from TRBV11-2 and TRBJ2-7, with D tentatively TRBD2 (7 bases). The CDR3 covers 15 residues. The V and J ends lost 3 bases and 2 bases respectively, with 14 bases between them. Germline V gene sequence: CDR1 SGHAT, CDR2 FQNNGV. CDR3 sequence reads: CASSLGGGGPYEQYF. The CDR3 DNA sequence: TGTGCCAGCAGCTTGGGGGGGGGCGGCCCCTACGAGCAGTACTTC.

The chain links TRBV27 to TRBJ2-5; 16 bases align to TRBD2. In germline, CDR1 is MNHEY, CDR2 SMNVEV (reference sequence). This CDR3 is built from 18 residues. With 3 bases clipped from V and 5 bases from J, the junction kept 9 bases outside the gene matches. The CDR3 DNA reads TGTGCCAGCAGTTTGAGGGGGACTAGCGGGAGGGCCCGGGAGACCCAGTACTTC. Translation: CASSLRGTSGRARETQYF.

This chain joins TRBV5-4 and TRBJ1-1; a weak D match, TRBD1 (5 bases). Germline-derived CDR1 and CDR2 are SGHNT and YYREEE (reference sequence). This CDR3 spans 14 amino acids. The V gene lost 1 base and the J gene lost 6 bases, with 13 bases spanning the gap. Here the CDR3 DNA reads TGTGCCAGCAGCTTGCGGGGGACCCTACCTGAAGCTTTCTTT. Its translation is CASSLRGTLPEAFF.

The chain uses TRBV19 and TRBJ2-7, with D possibly TRBD1 on 5 matching bases. Germline loops: CDR1 LNHDA, CDR2 SQIVND (reference sequence). V shed 2 bases and J shed 5 bases, with 13 bases lying between them. CDR3 size: 14 residues. CDR3: CASSILGRAHEQYF. The CDR3 coding sequence is TGTGCCAGTAGTATACTCGGCAGGGCCCACGAGCAGTACTTC.

V usage is TRBV11-3 and J usage is TRBJ1-2, with D perhaps matching TRBD1 (5 bases). The CDR3 consists of 14 residues. From germline, CDR1 is SGHNT and CDR2 YENEEA. Between the trimmed V and J ends, which lost 3 bases and 1 base, there was a span of 9 bases. The CDR3 DNA reads as TGTGCCAGCAGCTTGGGGGGTATTAACTATGGCTACACCTTC. Translating gives CASSLGGINYGYTF.

Comment on this clone: The same CDR3 also results from other DNA sequences found in this sample. The CDR3 bases are TGTGCCAGAAGCTTGGCTATCGCTGAAGCTTTCTTT. This codes for CARSLAIAEAFF. The chain combines TRBV5-3 with TRBJ1-1; D gene uncertain. TRBV5-3 is recorded as an ORF, its role being uncertain. This CDR3 comprises 12 residues. V lost 0 bases and J 6 bases, leaving 6 bases between the germline ends.

The genes are TRBV4-1 and TRBJ1-3, with 7 bases that match TRBD1. CDR1 and CDR2 from the germline V gene are MGHRA and YSYEKL. The CDR3 totals 16 residues. The CDR3 is CARDSRRGPSGNTIYF. For the CDR3, the DNA is TGCGCTCGGGACAGCCGCCGGGGCCCCTCTGGAAACACCATATATTTT.

This clone is a singleton in its sample. The chain carries TRBV2 and TRBJ1-4, with D possibly being TRBD1 (5 bases). The CDR3 is 15 residues long. CDR1 and CDR2 from the germline V gene are SNHLY and FYNNEI. The V gene lost 6 bases and the J gene lost 3 bases, with 14 bases spanning the gap. The CDR3 region has the DNA TGTGCCAGCAGAGACCCCGGGGGAGCTAATGAAAAACTGTTTTTT. It translates to CASRDPGGANEKLFF.

The chain joins TRBV6-5 to TRBJ2-3; 10 positions agree with TRBD1. The CDR3 consists of 16 residues. Germline lookup yields CDR1 MNHEY and CDR2 SVGAGI. Trimming at V came to 6 bases and at J to 4 bases, leaving 10 bases not matched to a gene. The CDR3 DNA follows: TGTGCCAGCAGCTACCCGGGACAGGGGACGTCAGATACGCAGTATTTT. This sequence encodes CASSYPGQGTSDTQYF.

The rearrangement joins TRBV28 to TRBJ1-2, with a possible D match to TRBD1 (5 bases). Trimming pared 3 bases from V and 4 bases from J, leaving 12 bases between. The germline V gene encodes CDR1 MDHEN and CDR2 SYDVKM. The CDR3 has 14 amino acids. DNA of the CDR3: TGTGCCAGCAGTTTGTTTAGGGGCATCTATGGCTACACCTTC. Its protein is CASSLFRGIYGYTF.

The rearrangement uses TRBV27 and TRBJ2-1, with TRBD2 matching over 10 bases. Trimming removed 0 bases from V and 9 bases from J; junction bases left unmatched: 11. The CDR3 sequence is 17 residues long. The germline CDR1 and CDR2 sequences are MNHEY and SMNVEV (reference sequence). Here the CDR3 DNA reads TGTGCCAGCAGTTTATCTGGCCTAGCGGGAGAAGTTAGTGAGCAGTTCTTC. Protein: CASSLSGLAGEVSEQFF.